The entry below describes one T cell receptor (beta chain). Its antigen has not been determined. No qualities accompany the bases; no much larger clone lies one base away. The source of the sample is a study of blood T cell repertoires in COVID-19 (dated by TCRdb to the early 2020s). Regarding the complete study: Samples covering the acute and convalescent phases of COVID-19 were provided by collaborators in the United States, Italy and Spain. The material from the prospective study consisted of cDNA or gDNA derived from T cells, B-cell-depleted T cells, or PBMCs. Deeply sampled blood TCRbeta repertoires from subjects exposed to, actively infected with, or recovered from COVID-19 were included in the dataset. The repertoires were released in a freely available public database meant as a resource for research on the immune response to SARS-CoV-2. Samples came from the ongoing ImmuneRACE study (first 160 participants) plus 1,254 subjects from 6 global collaborators. Sample metadata almost always included a de-identified subject ID, COVID-19 status, age in years and sex. Where available, HLA class I and class II types were taken from metadata supplied by the sample provider and were not determined by assay-based typing.

In Seattle, one collaborating source enrolled patients while the infection was active and tracked those patients longitudinally over the course of disease. The collaborating institutions used their own protocols to collect whole blood in K2EDTA tubes. Collaborator samples were shipped for TCRbeta analysis as frozen whole blood, isolated PBMCs, or DNA extracted from either sample type. TCRbeta CDR3 regions were amplified from genomic DNA by means of the immunoSEQ Assay, a bias-controlled multiplex PCR. From the authors' description of their analysis: Within the assay, amplification of reference gene primers was used to estimate how many nucleated cells each sample contained. To quantify the absolute abundance of each unique TCRbeta CDR3 rearrangement, sequence reads were collapsed and filtered. For each sample, productive Simpson clonality was calculated by taking the square root of Simpson's diversity index across productive rearrangements. In its TCRdb copy, this immuneACCESS table keeps in-frame sequences only and misses some clones. Where compared with another copy, unresolved V genes explain less than half of these, and the others have no known cause. V and J calls and clone size are those listed in that table; D and trimming were worked out from the DNA. Within this sample are over 150,000 clones, with over 80% of them counted one time only. About 7% of the sample rests with the top ten.

The research as a whole found: The quantity of clinical and demographic metadata differed by source and by participant and was supplied without curation.

Sample: peripheral blood. This receptor was identified in a woman in her forties with COVID-19, enrolled during active disease.

The DNA sequence follows: TGTGCCAGCAGCTTCTCCCTAAATGAGCAGTTCTTC. This codes for CASSFSLNEQFF. The V and J genes are TRBV7-9 and TRBJ2-1; no D gene can be assigned with confidence. The CDR3 numbers 12 residues from cysteine through phenylalanine. Kept here is only the CDR3 DNA, which spans 36 bases and is read in frame from base 1. The germline ends are 7 bases apart after V is trimmed by 3 bases and J by 7 bases. The germline V gene (reference sequence) specifies SEHNR as CDR1 and FQNEAQ as CDR2.